This paragraph reports one T cell receptor (beta chain). This sample stems from a study of T cells after yellow fever vaccination. The germline V gene encodes CDR1 GTSNPN and CDR2 SVGIG (reference sequence). This CDR3 comprises 13 residues. V shed 8 bases, J shed 6 bases, and the junction held 10 bases outside the gene matches. TCRdb reanalysed the 5' RACE reads using MiXCR and keeps one entry per CDR3 protein. The sample holds roughly 1,300 distinct CDR3 sequences, 56% seen once. Here the sequenced sample was PBMCs, either bulk or a sorted T-cell subset (CD4+, CD8+, memory, or dextramer-sorted; not recorded which), taken on the day of the yellow fever booster vaccination. The receptor was derived from a man aged 18 to 29 who received the YFV17D yellow fever vaccine. The chain recombines TRBV30 with TRBJ1-5, with 7 bases fitting TRBD1. The CDR3, as DNA: TGTGCCGTAGCGACAGGGCCCGGTCAGCCCCAGCATTTT. This sequence encodes CAVATGPGQPQHF.